The 11 T cell receptor beta chains below were found in one sample sequenced in a study of blood T cell repertoires in COVID-19. Assay used: immunoSEQ multiplex PCR; TCRdb lists only in-frame clones, some missing. The sample records about 120,000 clones, 70% to 80% being singletons. Sequencing was carried out using peripheral blood. Receptor source: a human donor in a cohort sampled during active COVID-19.

V and J are TRBV2 and TRBJ1-5; 9 bases line up with TRBD1. The V segment lost 5 bases and the J segment 0 bases; nucleotides outside the gene matches: 2. CDR1 and CDR2 from the germline V gene are SNHLY and FYNNEI. This CDR3 is 15 amino acids long. The CDR3 is CASSPDRGSNQPQHF. Here the CDR3 DNA reads TGTGCCAGCAGTCCGGACAGGGGTAGCAATCAGCCCCAGCATTTT.

V and J are TRBV4-1 and TRBJ1-2; a possible D gene is TRBD1 (6 bases). V gave up 3 bases and J gave up 3 bases, with 14 bases separating them. Looked up from germline, CDR1 is MGHRA and CDR2 is YSYEKL. There are 15 residues in the CDR3. Written as DNA, the CDR3 is TGCGCCAGCAGCCACCCTACCAGGGGAGACTATGGCTACACCTTC. Its translation: CASSHPTRGDYGYTF.

This clone was found once. The CDR3: CASSPRTGDNQPQHF. Here the CDR3 DNA reads TGTGCCAGCTCACCAAGGACAGGAGATAATCAGCCCCAGCATTTT. The chain combines TRBV18 with TRBJ1-5; 7 bases agree with TRBD1. CDR1 is KGHSH, CDR2 LQKENI, per germline. The CDR3 has 15 amino acids. Trimming took 2 bases from V and 4 from J; bases not matched to a gene: 5.

This clone came up once. The J gene is TRBJ2-7, the V gene TRBV10-3, with D possibly matching TRBD2 (6 bases). V lost 8 bases to trimming and J lost 7 bases, with 18 bases between them. The CDR3 runs to 13 residues. Germline CDR1 reads ENHRY; CDR2 reads SYGVKD. The DNA of the CDR3 is TGTGCCATCCTAAAGACTAGTCTGGGTGAGCAGTACTTC. Protein sequence: CAILKTSLGEQYF.

The chain uses TRBV19 and TRBJ2-3; the match to TRBD2 covers 11 bases. V lost 3 bases and J lost 4; bases outside the gene matches: 3. The germline CDR1 and CDR2 sequences are LNHDA and SQIVND (reference sequence). The CDR3 consists of 15 residues. CDR3 coding DNA: TGTGCCAGTAGTATTAGCGGGGGGGCCTCAGATACGCAGTATTTT. Protein product: CASSISGGASDTQYF.

This chain links TRBV9 with TRBJ1-4, with D possibly TRBD1 on 6 matching bases. V was pared by 0 bases and J by 3 bases, with 15 bases between. The germline V gene has CDR1 SGDLS and CDR2 YYNGEE. The length of the CDR3 is 17 residues. The CDR3 here is CASSVGRTGMANEKLFF. CDR3 DNA: TGTGCCAGCAGCGTAGGCAGAACAGGGATGGCTAATGAAAAACTGTTTTTT.

The J gene is TRBJ2-5, the V gene TRBV6-1, with 12 positions matching TRBD2. CDR1 and CDR2 (germline): MNHNS, SASEGT. The CDR3 spans 16 residues. V shed 2 bases and J 2 bases; nucleotides not matched to a gene: 3. This chain's CDR3 is CASSELLAGGQETQYF. CDR3 coding DNA: TGTGCCAGCAGTGAACTCCTAGCGGGAGGGCAAGAGACCCAGTACTTC.

V usage is TRBV6-5 and J usage is TRBJ1-6; D perhaps matches TRBD1 (6 bases). Between the trimmed V and J ends, which lost 6 bases and 8 bases, there was a span of 14 bases. The CDR3 length is 14 residues. Germline loops: CDR1 MNHEY, CDR2 SVGAGI. The CDR3 sequence: CASSRTVGYSPLHF. The CDR3 DNA reads TGTGCCAGCAGCCGGACAGTAGGCTATTCACCCCTCCACTTT.

The chain joins TRBV5-4 to TRBJ2-7; tentative D call: TRBD2 (7 bases). The CDR3 runs to 15 residues. Trimming took 4 bases from V and 3 from J, leaving 17 bases between them. Germline values: CDR1 SGHNT, CDR2 YYREEE (reference sequence). CDR3 DNA: TGTGCCAGCAGCCTTAGGGGGGGGGCTCACTACGAGCAGTACTTC. This encodes CASSLRGGAHYEQYF.

This sequence joins TRBV5-4 and TRBJ2-3; 7 positions agree with TRBD1. J gave up 0 bases and V 5 bases, and 6 bases lay outside the gene matches. Germline CDR1 reads SGHNT; CDR2 reads YYREEE (reference sequence). CDR3 length: 15 residues. The CDR3 sequence is CASSFGQDSTDTQYF. DNA of the CDR3: TGTGCCAGCAGTTTCGGACAGGATAGCACAGATACGCAGTATTTT.

In this sample, this clone turned up once. The chain is built from TRBV11-1 and TRBJ2-5, with 9 nucleotides matching TRBD2. Unmatched junction bases numbered 8, after V lost 2 bases and J lost 4 bases. Germline V gene lookup returns CDR1 SGHAT and CDR2 FQDESV (reference sequence). This CDR3 is built from 16 residues. In nucleotides, the CDR3 is TGTGCCAGCAGCTTATTCGTCGATAGCGGGGGAGAGACCCAGTACTTC. Its translation: CASSLFVDSGGETQYF.